One and the same sample provided the 16 T cell receptor beta chains below, sequenced in a study of blood T cell repertoires in COVID-19. Libraries were prepared by immunoSEQ multiplex PCR; TCRdb keeps only in-frame clonotypes and omits some of them. The repertoire has around 90,000 clones, about 90% of them found once; the top ten carry roughly 15%. The specimen sequenced was peripheral blood. Receptors originate from a male donor with acute or convalescent COVID-19.

This clone was detected a few times. The chain carries TRBV7-9 and TRBJ1-2, with 7 bases lining up with TRBD1. Unmatched junction bases numbered 6, after V lost 0 bases and J lost 8 bases. In germline, CDR1 is SEHNR, CDR2 FQNEAQ (reference sequence). This CDR3 is 14 amino acids long. The CDR3 bases are TGTGCCAGCAGCTTAGCGGGACAGCCTAAAGGCTACACCTTC. Its protein is CASSLAGQPKGYTF.

The V gene is TRBV3-1 (or the pseudogene TRBV3-2), the J gene TRBJ1-1, with D possibly being TRBD1 (5 bases). The CDR3 sequence is 14 residues long. From germline, CDR1 is LGHDT and CDR2 YNNKEL (reference sequence). Between the trimmed V and J ends, which lost 4 bases and 3 bases, there was a span of 12 bases. The CDR3 DNA reads as TGTGCCAGCAGCCCGACAGTTGGCGACACTGAAGCTTTCTTT. Translated, it gives CASSPTVGDTEAFF.

The V and J genes are TRBV24-1 and TRBJ1-1, with D possibly TRBD1 on 6 matching bases. V was clipped by 1 base and J by 4 bases, with 18 bases between them. Germline CDR1 and CDR2: KGHDR and SFDVKD. This CDR3 is 17 amino acids long. The CDR3 sequence is CATSDLQGGQPGTEAFF. The DNA of the CDR3 is TGTGCCACCAGTGATTTACAGGGCGGGCAACCCGGCACTGAAGCTTTCTTT.

The CDR3 nucleotides are TGTGCCAGCAGTAAGGCAGCGGGGCTAGAGACCCAGTACTTC. Amino acids: CASSKAAGLETQYF. This chain connects TRBV6-5 to TRBJ2-5; 7 nucleotides agree with TRBD2. The CDR3 spans 14 residues. V lost 5 bases and J lost 4; bases outside the gene matches: 7. Germline V lookup: CDR1 MNHEY, CDR2 SVGAGI.

About this clone: Different DNA sequences within this sample yield the same CDR3. The J gene is TRBJ1-4, the V gene TRBV9; D ambiguous. V lost 0 bases, J lost 0 bases, and 6 bases lay in between. The germline gives CDR1 SGDLS, CDR2 YYNGEE. This CDR3 spans 15 amino acids. The CDR3 loop reads CASSVDSATNEKLFF. The CDR3 DNA reads TGTGCCAGCAGCGTAGATTCTGCAACTAATGAAAAACTGTTTTTT.

This clone was counted a single time. V gene TRBV30 combines with J gene TRBJ2-7, with 8 bases that match TRBD2. V shed 1 base and J 4 bases; nucleotides not matched to a gene: 12. CDR3 length equals 16 residues. Germline values: CDR1 GTSNPN, CDR2 SVGIG (reference sequence). CDR3 protein: CAWSGYPGLGRYEQYF. The CDR3 DNA reads as TGTGCCTGGAGTGGATACCCGGGACTAGGAAGGTACGAGCAGTACTTC.

V and J are TRBV6-5 and TRBJ2-7, with 8 positions matching TRBD2. Germline-derived CDR1 and CDR2 are MNHEY and SVGAGI. The length of the CDR3 is 13 residues. The V segment lost 9 bases and the J segment 1 base; nucleotides outside the gene matches: 5. The CDR3 region has the DNA TGTGCCAGTCGCGGGGGGCGTTCCTACGAGCAGTACTTC. Protein product: CASRGGRSYEQYF.

This chain uses TRBV3-1 (or the pseudogene TRBV3-2) with TRBJ1-2; tentative D call: TRBD1 (6 bases). CDR3 size: 15 residues. Germline CDR1 is LGHDT and CDR2 is YNNKEL (reference sequence). V was clipped by 1 base and J by 7 bases, with 16 bases between them. The CDR3 is CASSQVARVGGGYTF. The CDR3 nucleotides are TGTGCCAGCAGCCAAGTGGCCAGGGTAGGGGGTGGCTACACCTTC.

The V gene is TRBV29-1, the J gene TRBJ1-1, with TRBD1 identical over 7 bases. The CDR3 totals 14 residues. The ends lost 2 bases at V and 4 bases at J; junction bases unmatched: 7. Germline CDR1 and CDR2: SQVTM and ANQGSEA. CDR3 sequence: CSVERGPGGTEAFF. For the CDR3, the DNA is TGCAGCGTTGAAAGGGGGCCAGGGGGCACTGAAGCTTTCTTT.

The genes are TRBV6-5 and TRBJ2-3; tentative D call: TRBD1 (5 bases). The V end was cut by 6 bases, the J end by 3 bases, with 13 bases between. The CDR3 has 14 residues. The germline CDR1 and CDR2 sequences are MNHEY and SVGAGI. The DNA for the CDR3 is TGTGCCAGCAGGATTAAGGGGTTTACAGATACGCAGTATTTT. Translated: CASRIKGFTDTQYF.

The chain combines TRBV18 with TRBJ2-3; D may be TRBD1 (6 bases). The CDR3 is made up of 14 amino acids. CDR1 is KGHSH and CDR2 is LQKENI in the germline V gene. Trimming stripped 4 bases from V and 2 bases from J, with 10 bases between. For the CDR3, the DNA is TGTGCCAGCTCACGACAGGAGATCACAGATACGCAGTATTTT. This sequence encodes CASSRQEITDTQYF.

The V and J genes are TRBV9 and TRBJ2-7; 9 nucleotides line up with TRBD2. The CDR3 is made up of 13 amino acids. CDR1 is SGDLS and CDR2 is YYNGEE in the germline V gene. With V trimmed by 3 bases and J by 8 bases, 6 bases remained unmatched. Here the CDR3 reads CASSAGLAHQQYF. DNA of the CDR3: TGTGCCAGCAGCGCGGGACTAGCTCACCAGCAGTACTTC. Complete variable domain (other parts from reference TRBV9 and TRBJ2-7): DSGVTQTPKHLITATGQRVTLRCSPRSGDLSVYWYQQSLDQGLQFLIQYYNGEERAKGNILERFSAQQFPDLHSELNLSSLELGDSALYFCASSAGLAHQQYFGPGTRLTVT.

The rearrangement joins TRBV11-2 to TRBJ2-5; TRBD1 agrees at 7 bases. Per the germline V gene, CDR1 is SGHAT and CDR2 is FQNNGV. Germline trimming cut 4 bases from V and 5 bases from J; bases unmatched to any gene: 7. This CDR3 region has 14 residues. The CDR3 sequence: CASSSDRTSETQYF. CDR3 DNA sequence: TGTGCCAGCAGCTCGGACAGGACGAGCGAGACCCAGTACTTC.

The chain couples TRBV7-8 to TRBJ2-5; 7 bases fit TRBD1. Trimming took 5 bases from V and 4 from J; bases not matched to a gene: 13. CDR1 SGHVS and CDR2 FQNEAQ come from the germline V gene. The CDR3 runs to 16 residues. As DNA, the CDR3 is TGTGCCAGCAGCACGCAACAGGGGTTAAGGGTAGAGACCCAGTACTTC. It translates to CASSTQQGLRVETQYF. The whole variable domain, remainder taken from reference TRBV7-8 and TRBJ2-5, is GAGVSQSPRYKVAKRGQDVALRCDPISGHVSLFWYQQALGQGPEFLTYFQNEAQLDKSGLPSDRFFAERPEGSVSTLKIQRTQQEDSAVYLCASSTQQGLRVETQYFGPGTRLLVL.

The V and J genes are TRBV5-1 and TRBJ1-2; possibly TRBD1 for D (6 bases). V was trimmed by 4 bases and J by 5 bases, leaving 15 bases between them. The V gene's germline CDR1 is SGHRS and CDR2 YFSETQ. There are 14 residues in the CDR3. The CDR3 loop reads CASSQGHEAYGYTF. The CDR3 nucleotides are TGCGCCAGCAGCCAGGGACATGAAGCGTATGGCTACACCTTC.

The rearrangement links TRBV6-5 to TRBJ2-1, with TRBD1 matching over 7 bases. In germline, CDR1 is MNHEY, CDR2 SVGAGI. CDR3 length: 14 residues. Trimming removed 6 bases from V and 3 bases from J; junction bases left unmatched: 5. CDR3 region: CASRLRQGYNEQFF. The DNA of the CDR3 is TGTGCCAGCAGGCTTAGACAGGGCTACAATGAGCAGTTCTTC.